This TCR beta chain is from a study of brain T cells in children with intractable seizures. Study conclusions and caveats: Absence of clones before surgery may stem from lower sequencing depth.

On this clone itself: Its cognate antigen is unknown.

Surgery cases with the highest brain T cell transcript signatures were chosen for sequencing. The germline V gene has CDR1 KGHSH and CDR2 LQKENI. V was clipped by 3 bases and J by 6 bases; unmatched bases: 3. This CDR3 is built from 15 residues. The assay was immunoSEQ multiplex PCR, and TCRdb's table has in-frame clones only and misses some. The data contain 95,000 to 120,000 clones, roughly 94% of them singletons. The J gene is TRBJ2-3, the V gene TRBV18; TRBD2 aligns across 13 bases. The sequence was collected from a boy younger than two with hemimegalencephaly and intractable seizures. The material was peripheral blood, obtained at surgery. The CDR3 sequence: CASSPGLAGLDTQYF. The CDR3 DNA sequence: TGTGCCAGCTCACCGGGACTAGCGGGATTGGATACGCAGTATTTT.